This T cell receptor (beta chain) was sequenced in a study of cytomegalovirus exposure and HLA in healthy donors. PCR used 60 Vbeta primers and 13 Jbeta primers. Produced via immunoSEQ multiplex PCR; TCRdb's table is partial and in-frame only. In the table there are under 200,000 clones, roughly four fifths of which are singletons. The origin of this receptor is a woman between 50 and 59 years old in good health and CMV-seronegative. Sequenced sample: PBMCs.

The CDR3 region has the DNA TGTGCCTGGAGTCCCATGTGGGCAGGCCCCAAAAACATTCAGTACTTC. This codes for CAWSPMWAGPKNIQYF. The gene calls are TRBV30 and TRBJ2-4, with no clear D. Trimming took 2 bases from V and 2 from J, leaving 16 bases between them. The germline V gene encodes CDR1 GTSNPN and CDR2 SVGIG (reference sequence). This CDR3 region has 16 residues.